These T cell receptor beta chains were read from a single sample in a study of CD8 T cells in ankylosing spondylitis. TCRdb reprocessed the 5' RACE reads via MiXCR and lists one record per CDR3 protein. The profile shows hundreds of thousands of distinct CDR3 sequences, roughly 12% of them singletons. The sequencing input was blood, either unsorted or a sorted T cell fraction (not recorded which). The receptors were sampled from a male donor with ankylosing spondylitis. The CDR3 runs from the conserved cysteine through the conserved F or W. The D gene is left open where the match is weak. Clone size is given for some rows only: seen once, a few or many times, or a class if the clone is expanded.

CASSSFNDRGNTGELFF,TGTGCCAGCAGCTCTTTTAACGACAGGGGGAACACCGGGGAGCTGTTTTTT,17,TRBD1,NA,TRBJ2-2,TRBV5-5
CASSYRGLTDTQYF,TGTGCCAGCAGTTACCGAGGTTTGACAGATACGCAGTATTTT,14,NA,NA,TRBJ2-3,TRBV27
CASSPDSTLSYEQYF,TGTGCCAGCTCACCAGATTCGACTCTTTCCTACGAGCAGTACTTC,15,NA,many,TRBJ2-7,TRBV18
CATSSDQGARGYTF,TGTGCCACCAGCAGCGACCAGGGGGCGCGGGGCTACACCTTC,14,TRBD1,NA,TRBJ1-2,TRBV15
CASSTLAGQGQETQYF,TGTGCCAGCAGCACCTTGGCGGGACAAGGTCAAGAGACCCAGTACTTC,16,NA,NA,TRBJ2-5,TRBV5-5
CASRTGETSGRFQETQYF,TGTGCCAGCAGGACTGGGGAGACTAGCGGGAGGTTCCAAGAGACCCAGTACTTC,18,TRBD2,NA,TRBJ2-5,TRBV11-2
CASRGGPGQGSDTQYF,TGTGCCAGCAGAGGGGGGCCGGGACAGGGGTCAGATACGCAGTATTTT,16,TRBD1,NA,TRBJ2-3,TRBV6-2/TRBV6-3
CASRKGRATGELFF,TGTGCCAGCAGAAAGGGCAGGGCCACCGGGGAGCTGTTTTTT,14,NA,NA,TRBJ2-2,TRBV2
CASSSAGFGTDTQYF,TGTGCCAGCAGTTCCGCGGGGTTCGGAACAGATACGCAGTATTTT,15,NA,many,TRBJ2-3,TRBV6-5
CATSRDGFSYNEQFF,TGTGCCACCAGCAGAGATGGTTTCTCCTACAATGAGCAGTTCTTC,15,NA,NA,TRBJ2-1,TRBV15
CASSEGATSGYPQHF,TGTGCCAGCAGTGAAGGGGCCACCTCGGGCTATCCCCAGCATTTT,15,NA,few,TRBJ1-5,TRBV2
CASSLHRDNEQFF,TGTGCCAGCAGTTTACACAGGGACAATGAGCAGTTCTTC,13,NA,NA,TRBJ2-1,TRBV27
CSATPAGEQFF,TGCAGCGCGACGCCGGCCGGTGAGCAGTTCTTC,11,NA,few,TRBJ2-1,TRBV29-1
CASSPAGGAGTDTQYF,TGTGCCAGCTCACCAGCGGGGGGAGCGGGCACAGATACGCAGTATTTT,16,TRBD2,few,TRBJ2-3,TRBV18
CSARGWDYEQYF,TGCAGTGCTAGAGGGTGGGACTACGAGCAGTACTTC,12,NA,NA,TRBJ2-7,TRBV20-1
CSAREGSGSFYEQYF,TGCAGTGCTAGAGAGGGTAGCGGGAGTTTTTACGAGCAGTACTTC,15,TRBD2,many,TRBJ2-7,TRBV20-1
CASSYSGQPNTEAFF,TGTGCCAGCAGTTACTCGGGACAGCCGAACACTGAAGCTTTCTTT,15,TRBD1,few,TRBJ1-1,TRBV6-5
CASSVQGQTYEQYF,TGTGCCAGCAGTGTCCAGGGACAGACCTACGAGCAGTACTTC,14,TRBD1,NA,TRBJ2-7,TRBV2
CASSVGAGFQAFF,TGTGCCAGCAGTGTAGGAGCAGGATTTCAAGCTTTCTTT,13,NA,NA,TRBJ1-1,TRBV6-1
CASTQGGAIEAFF,TGTGCCAGCACCCAGGGGGGGGCGATTGAAGCTTTCTTT,13,TRBD1,few,TRBJ1-1,TRBV7-8
CASSYGGNEKLFF,TGCGCCAGCAGCTACGGGGGTAATGAAAAACTTTTTTTT,13,NA,few,TRBJ1-4,TRBV5-1
CASSDSSGNTIYF,TGCGCCAGCAGTGACAGCTCTGGAAACACCATATATTTT,13,NA,few,TRBJ1-3,TRBV10-1
CSVERGAGSKFF,TGCAGCGTTGAGAGAGGGGCGGGAAGTAAGTTCTTC,12,NA,NA,TRBJ2-1,TRBV29-1
CASSFVGGSNTQYF,TGTGCCAGCAGCTTCGTGGGAGGCAGCAATACGCAGTATTTT,14,NA,NA,TRBJ2-3,TRBV11-2
CASTPGQVQNEQFF,TGTGCCAGCACCCCAGGACAGGTTCAGAATGAGCAGTTCTTC,14,TRBD1,few,TRBJ2-1,TRBV12-3/TRBV12-4
CASSYSGNSYEQYF,TGTGCCAGCAGTTACTCCGGGAACTCCTACGAGCAGTACTTC,14,NA,few,TRBJ2-7,TRBV6-5
CASSLNPGRGEQFF,TGTGCCAGCAGTCTAAATCCGGGACGGGGTGAGCAGTTCTTC,14,NA,NA,TRBJ2-1,TRBV11-2
CATSDYSDTQYF,TGTGCCACCAGTGATTATTCAGATACGCAGTATTTT,12,NA,NA,TRBJ2-3,TRBV24-1
CASSQARHSPNTEAFF,TGCGCCAGCAGCCAAGCCCGGCACAGTCCTAACACTGAAGCTTTCTTT,16,NA,NA,TRBJ1-1,TRBV4-1
CSAFETLGHIQYF,TGCAGTGCTTTTGAGACTCTGGGTCACATTCAGTACTTC,13,NA,few,TRBJ2-4,TRBV20-1
CASSPQGRGNQPQHF,TGTGCCAGCAGTCCCCAGGGCAGGGGGAATCAGCCCCAGCATTTT,15,TRBD1,NA,TRBJ1-5,TRBV28
CASSFTTGLNTGELFF,TGTGCCAGCAGCTTCACAACAGGCTTGAACACCGGGGAGCTGTTTTTT,16,NA,many,TRBJ2-2,TRBV5-5
CASSTRPGTDSGANVLTF,TGTGCCAGCAGCACACGGCCAGGCACCGACTCTGGGGCCAACGTCCTGACTTTC,18,NA,NA,TRBJ2-6,TRBV11-2
CASSQDERSISYEQYF,TGTGCCAGCAGCCAAGATGAGAGATCGATATCCTACGAGCAGTACTTC,16,NA,many,TRBJ2-7,TRBV4-2
CAWISRHEQFF,TGTGCCTGGATAAGTAGGCATGAGCAGTTCTTC,11,NA,few,TRBJ2-1,TRBV30
CASSLGQAGGEQFF,TGTGCCAGCAGCTTAGGGCAAGCTGGGGGTGAGCAGTTCTTC,14,NA,NA,TRBJ2-1,TRBV7-2
CASSPRQTSGTTDTQYF,TGTGCCAGCAGCCCCAGACAGACTAGCGGAACCACAGATACGCAGTATTTT,17,TRBD2,NA,TRBJ2-3,TRBV11-3
CASSPEGSGEQFF,TGTGCCAGCAGCCCAGAAGGGAGTGGTGAGCAGTTCTTC,13,NA,NA,TRBJ2-1,TRBV4-2
CASSFGPILGYEQFF,TGTGCCAGCAGTTTTGGTCCCATCCTAGGGTATGAGCAGTTCTTC,15,NA,many,TRBJ2-1,TRBV27
CASSQDGKTNQPQHF,TGTGCCAGCAGCCAAGATGGGAAGACAAATCAGCCCCAGCATTTT,15,NA,many,TRBJ1-5,TRBV3-1
CASTPAGGHYEQYF,TGTGCCAGCACCCCAGCGGGAGGGCACTACGAGCAGTACTTC,14,TRBD2,NA,TRBJ2-7,TRBV2
CSVPPWGEGKDEQFF,TGCAGCGTGCCACCCTGGGGGGAGGGCAAAGATGAGCAGTTCTTC,15,TRBD2,few,TRBJ2-1,TRBV29-1
CASSQDSGVRNEQYF,TGCGCCAGCAGCCAGGACAGTGGGGTACGAAACGAGCAGTACTTC,15,NA,NA,TRBJ2-7,TRBV5-1
CATSRRQGNYGYTF,TGTGCCACCAGCAGACGCCAGGGGAACTATGGCTACACCTTC,14,NA,many,TRBJ1-2,TRBV15
CSARDPAGVVGELFF,TGCAGTGCTAGAGATCCAGCGGGAGTCGTCGGGGAGCTGTTTTTT,15,TRBD2,few,TRBJ2-2,TRBV20-1
CASSLSGYGNTIYF,TGTGCCAGCAGCTTATCAGGGTATGGAAACACCATATATTTT,14,NA,NA,TRBJ1-3,TRBV11-2
CSARIGMRNIQYF,TGCAGTGCTAGGATAGGGATGAGAAACATTCAGTACTTC,13,NA,few,TRBJ2-4,TRBV20-1
CASSMTGVNTEAFF,TGTGCCAGCAGCATGACAGGGGTCAACACTGAAGCTTTCTTT,14,TRBD1,NA,TRBJ1-1,TRBV6-4
CSARAGTPISAGELFF,TGCAGTGCTAGGGCCGGGACTCCAATAAGCGCCGGGGAGCTGTTTTTT,16,NA,NA,TRBJ2-2,TRBV20-1
CATSEWTGGYNEQFF,TGTGCCACCAGTGAGTGGACAGGGGGCTACAATGAGCAGTTCTTC,15,TRBD1,few,TRBJ2-1,TRBV24-1
CSARETGRLNYGYTF,TGCAGTGCTAGAGAAACAGGACGGTTGAACTATGGCTACACCTTC,15,NA,NA,TRBJ1-2,TRBV20-1
CASSSQQGPLWHEQFF,TGTGCCAGCAGCTCCCAGCAGGGTCCCCTTTGGCATGAGCAGTTCTTC,16,NA,many,TRBJ2-1,TRBV11-2
CASSLVGRGAEAFF,TGTGCCAGCAGCTTAGTTGGTAGAGGCGCTGAAGCTTTCTTT,14,NA,NA,TRBJ1-1,TRBV7-9
CASSLAAIANEQFF,TGCGCCAGCAGCTTGGCCGCTATCGCGAATGAGCAGTTCTTC,14,NA,few,TRBJ2-1,TRBV5-1
CATSEKGLAGDLNTGELFF,TGTGCCACCAGTGAAAAGGGCCTAGCGGGGGATTTGAACACCGGGGAGCTGTTTTTT,19,TRBD2,few,TRBJ2-2,TRBV24-1
CASSPAGVRRAGELFF,TGTGCCAGCTCCCCGGCGGGAGTAAGAAGGGCCGGGGAGCTGTTTTTT,16,TRBD2,many,TRBJ2-2,TRBV14
CATSESDRESQPQHF,TGTGCCACCAGTGAGTCTGACAGGGAATCTCAGCCCCAGCATTTT,15,TRBD1,few,TRBJ1-5,TRBV24-1
CASSPERRELFF,TGTGCCAGCAGCCCCGAGCGGCGGGAGCTGTTTTTT,12,NA,many,TRBJ2-2,TRBV7-2